This T cell receptor (beta chain) is drawn from a study of T-cell reconstitution after alpha-beta-depleted transplantation in children. Trimming removed 4 bases from V and 0 bases from J, with 12 bases in between. The CDR3 has 15 amino acids. In germline, CDR1 is MRHNA, CDR2 SNTAGT. As it was prepared, the TCRbeta library received unique molecular identifiers. TCRdb re-called the PCR reads with MiXCR, one entry per CDR3 protein. The table lists some 200,000 distinct CDR3 sequences, about 9.2% of them singletons. Sequences were derived from PBMCs from the stem cell graft donor, sampled from the stem cell graft. This TCR was sampled from a human donor who donated a stem cell graft to a child with acute lymphoblastic leukemia. The rearrangement joins TRBV6-4 to TRBJ1-1; D unclear. The CDR3 nucleotides are TGTGCCAGCAGTGTTGAGCTGACGGTGAACACTGAAGCTTTCTTT. As protein: CASSVELTVNTEAFF.